The 8 T cell receptor beta chains listed next were all sequenced from one sample in a study of long-term antiretroviral therapy in people with HIV. It was version v3.0 of the immunoSEQ assay that was run at survey level. Using immunoSEQ multiplex PCR, the repertoire was profiled, and TCRdb retains in-frame clones only, with some absent. The sample carries some 31,000 clones, around 93% recorded once. Sample: unsorted PBMCs, taken 7.3 to 7.5 years after starting antiretroviral therapy. These receptors were collected from a man over 45 with HIV.

V gene TRBV11-2 combines with J gene TRBJ1-6; tentative D call: TRBD1 (6 bases). Germline V lookup: CDR1 SGHAT, CDR2 FQNNGV. V was trimmed by 0 bases and J by 8 bases, leaving 11 bases between them. The CDR3 spans 15 residues. The CDR3 DNA is TGTGCCAGCAGCTTAGATACGGGGGGCTATTCACCCCTCCACTTT. Translated: CASSLDTGGYSPLHF.

The chain carries TRBV7-2 and TRBJ2-3; 7 nucleotides align to TRBD1. The CDR3 length is 16 residues. Trimming took 4 bases from V and 2 from J; bases not matched to a gene: 9. CDR1 SGHTA and CDR2 FQGNSA come from the germline V gene. CDR3 sequence: CASSSESGQATDTQYF. In DNA, the CDR3 is TGTGCCAGCAGCTCGGAAAGCGGACAGGCCACAGATACGCAGTATTTT.

The chain couples TRBV6-6 to TRBJ1-6; D is unresolved. V was trimmed by 4 bases and J by 6 bases, leaving 7 bases between them. This CDR3 is 13 amino acids long. CDR1 and CDR2 (germline): MNHNY, SVGAGI (reference sequence). CDR3 coding DNA: TGTGCCAGCAGTTCGTCCCCTAATTCACCCCTCCACTTT. The encoded protein is CASSSSPNSPLHF.

The chain joins TRBV19 to TRBJ1-6; D gene ambiguous. The V gene lost 8 bases and the J gene lost 9 bases, with 17 bases spanning the gap. Germline V gene sequence: CDR1 LNHDA, CDR2 SQIVND (reference sequence). The CDR3 sequence is 14 residues long. CDR3 amino acids: CASGETPGGSPLHF. Written as DNA, the CDR3 is TGTGCCAGTGGGGAGACCCCCGGCGGTTCACCCCTCCACTTT.

The chain couples TRBV10-2 to TRBJ1-5; D is unresolved. Germline V lookup: CDR1 WSHSY, CDR2 SAAADI. V gave up 1 base and J gave up 0 bases, with 10 bases separating them. This CDR3 region has 16 residues. The CDR3 here is CASSEFVTVSNQPQHF. In DNA, the CDR3 is TGCGCCAGCAGTGAGTTTGTGACGGTTAGCAATCAGCCCCAGCATTTT.

The chain carries TRBV27 and TRBJ1-2; possibly TRBD1 for D (5 bases). The CDR3 contains 13 residues. Per germline, CDR1 MNHEY and CDR2 SMNVEV (reference sequence). The germline V and J ends were trimmed by 3 bases and 7 bases, with 12 bases remaining between them. The CDR3 sequence: CASSFSGSAGYTF. The CDR3 nucleotides read TGTGCCAGCAGTTTCTCAGGGTCGGCTGGCTACACCTTC.

The genes are TRBV7-3 and TRBJ1-2; TRBD1 matches 7 bases. Trimming cost V 3 bases and J 8 bases; bases outside gene matches: 12. Germline values: CDR1 SGHTA, CDR2 FQGTGA. This CDR3 is built from 15 residues. In nucleotides, the CDR3 is TGTGCCAGCAGCTTGATGGACAGGTCCAAGGGCGGCTACACCTTC. Protein: CASSLMDRSKGGYTF.

The chain is built from TRBV6-1 and TRBJ1-2; 7 nucleotides match TRBD1. The CDR3 totals 15 residues. The germline V gene has CDR1 MNHNS and CDR2 SASEGT. The J segment lost 1 base and the V segment lost 5 bases, leaving 7 bases of the junction unmatched. CDR3 coding DNA: TGTGCCAGCAGTCCGTATGACAGGGATAACTATGGCTACACCTTC. Translated, it gives CASSPYDRDNYGYTF.